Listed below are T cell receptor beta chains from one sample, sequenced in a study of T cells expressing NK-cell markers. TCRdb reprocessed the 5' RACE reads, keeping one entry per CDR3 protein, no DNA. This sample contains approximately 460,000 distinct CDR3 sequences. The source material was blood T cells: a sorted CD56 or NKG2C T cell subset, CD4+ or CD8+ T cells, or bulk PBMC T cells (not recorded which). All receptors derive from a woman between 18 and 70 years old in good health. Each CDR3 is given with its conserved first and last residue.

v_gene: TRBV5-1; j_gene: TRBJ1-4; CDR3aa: CASSEQGVGNEKLFF
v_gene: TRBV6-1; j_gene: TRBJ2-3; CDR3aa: CASSELGGGTDTQYF
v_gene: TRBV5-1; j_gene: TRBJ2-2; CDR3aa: CASSLMAGLDRELFF
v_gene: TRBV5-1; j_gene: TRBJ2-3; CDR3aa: CASRSRRYGTLGTDTQYF
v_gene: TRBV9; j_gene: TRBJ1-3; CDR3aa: CASSVDISGNTIYF
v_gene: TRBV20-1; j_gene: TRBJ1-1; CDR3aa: CSARDRIQGNTEAFF
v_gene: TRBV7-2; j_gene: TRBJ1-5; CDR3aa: CASSPGQWNNQPQHF
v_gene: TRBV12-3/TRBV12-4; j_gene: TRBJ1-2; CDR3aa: CASSPGYRNYGYTF
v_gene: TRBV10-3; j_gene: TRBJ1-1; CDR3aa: CAISDRDGNTEAFF
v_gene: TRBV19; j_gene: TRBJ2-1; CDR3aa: CASTPTSGIRDEQFF
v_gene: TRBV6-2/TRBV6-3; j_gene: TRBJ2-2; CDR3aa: CASSYIGTGFTGELFF
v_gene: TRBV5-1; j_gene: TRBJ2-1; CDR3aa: CASSLEGASLNEQFF
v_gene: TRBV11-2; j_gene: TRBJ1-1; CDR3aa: CASNKDRGMNTEAFF
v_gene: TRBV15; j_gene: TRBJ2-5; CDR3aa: CATSTRTSGGFQETQYF
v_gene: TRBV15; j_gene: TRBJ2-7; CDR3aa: CATSREGGTSYEQYF
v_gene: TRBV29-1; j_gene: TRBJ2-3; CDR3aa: CSATFGDTQYF
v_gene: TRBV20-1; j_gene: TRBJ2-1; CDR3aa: CSATSSGRYNEQFF
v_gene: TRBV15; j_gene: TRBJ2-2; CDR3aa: CATSRGGGTNTGELFF
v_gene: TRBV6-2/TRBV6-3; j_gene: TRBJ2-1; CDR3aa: CASRKGGRSSYNEQFF
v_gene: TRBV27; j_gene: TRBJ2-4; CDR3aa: CASSLVAGDIQYF
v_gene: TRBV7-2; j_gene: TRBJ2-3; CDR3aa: CASSAAPSGTTDTQYF
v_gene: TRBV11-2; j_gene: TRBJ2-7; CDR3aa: CASRDSSGTGWLEQYF
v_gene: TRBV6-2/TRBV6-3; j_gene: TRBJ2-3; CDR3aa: CASSKGQGADTQYF
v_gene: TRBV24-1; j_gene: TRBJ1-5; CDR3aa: CATSDSLGPQHF
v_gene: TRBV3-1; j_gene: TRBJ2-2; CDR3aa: CASSQLAGGGYTGELFF
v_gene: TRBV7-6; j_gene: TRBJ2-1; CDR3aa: CASSLVSSGSTNEQFF
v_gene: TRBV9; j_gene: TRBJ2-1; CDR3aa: CASSVVSGNEQFF
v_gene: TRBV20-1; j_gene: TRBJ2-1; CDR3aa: CSARPFGCYNEQFF
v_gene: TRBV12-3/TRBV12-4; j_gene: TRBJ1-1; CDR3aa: CASGEDRGLNTEAFF
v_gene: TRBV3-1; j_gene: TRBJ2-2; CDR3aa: CASSPRKGLVETGELFF
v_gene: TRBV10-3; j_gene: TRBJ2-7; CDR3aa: CAISVGTGGFEQYF
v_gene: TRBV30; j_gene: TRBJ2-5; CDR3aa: CAWTQRETQYF
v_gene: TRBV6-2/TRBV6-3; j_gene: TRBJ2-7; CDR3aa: CASSWTYEQYF
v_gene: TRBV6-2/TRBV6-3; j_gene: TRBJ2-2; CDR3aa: CASSYELTGVGELFF
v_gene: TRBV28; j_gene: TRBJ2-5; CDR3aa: CASSPRDRVVETQYF
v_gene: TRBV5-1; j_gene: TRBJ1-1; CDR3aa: CASSSVDRGTEAFF
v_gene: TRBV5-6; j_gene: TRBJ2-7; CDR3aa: CASSEYSGSGYEQYF
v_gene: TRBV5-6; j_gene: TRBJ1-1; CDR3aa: CASSLEGTAWGAFF
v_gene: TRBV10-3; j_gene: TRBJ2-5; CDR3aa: CAISEAAGGALKETQYF
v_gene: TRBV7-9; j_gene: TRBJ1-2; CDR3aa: CASSLSQGANYGYTF
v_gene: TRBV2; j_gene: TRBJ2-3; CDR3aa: CASSEATGASTDTQYF
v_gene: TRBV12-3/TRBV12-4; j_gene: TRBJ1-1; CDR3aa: CASSEGHNTEAFF
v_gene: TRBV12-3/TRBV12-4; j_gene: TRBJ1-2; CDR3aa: CASSFKANYGYTF
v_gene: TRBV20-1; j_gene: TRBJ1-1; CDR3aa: CSARDGEGRMTEAFF
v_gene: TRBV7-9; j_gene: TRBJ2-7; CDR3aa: CASSSLFGTGRDEQYF
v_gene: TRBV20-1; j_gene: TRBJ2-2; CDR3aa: CSAPQPPGGGRTGELFF
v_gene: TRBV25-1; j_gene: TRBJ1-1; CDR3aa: CASSDQTFGVTTEAFF